These 15 T cell receptor beta chains came from one sample sequenced in a study of blood T cells in healthy people across ages (dated by TCRdb to between 2014 and 2017). The library was made by 5' RACE. Instrument on record: Illumina HiSeq 2500. The second PCR ran for roughly 7 to 12 cycles and used a J-beta primer mix along with a sample-barcoded 5' primer. TCRdb reran the public reads through fastp at Q25 and MiXCR, keeping productive beta chains. Every entry covers one CDR3 protein and lists the most common genes and DNA from its rows. This sample gives 700,000 or so distinct CDR3 sequences in total; 40% to 45% of them show up just once. The top ten clones comprise about 30% of the sample. Material for sequencing was blood. All receptors derive from a man older than 75 in good health.

Worth noting for this clonotype: It may be a read error: a sequence one base away is much more abundant. This rearrangement joins TRBV5-1 to TRBJ2-7, with TRBD2 identical over 11 bases. Germline-derived CDR1 and CDR2 are SGHRS and YFSETQ. CDR3 length: 16 residues. The trim removed 7 bases at V and 10 bases at J, leaving 19 bases unmatched. The CDR3 sequence: CASGSETSGVPVAQYF. Written as DNA, the CDR3 is TGCGCCAGCGGCTCCGAGACTAGCGGGGTACCGGTGGCCCAGTACTTC. Using reference TRBV5-1 and TRBJ2-7 for the parts outside the CDR3, the full variable domain is KAGVTQTPRYLIKTRGQQVTLSCSPISGHRSVSWYQQTPGQGLQFLFEYFSETQRNKGNFPGRFSGRQFSNSRSEMNVSTLELGDSALYLCASGSETSGVPVAQYFGPGTRLTVT.

The chain combines TRBV27 with TRBJ2-2; TRBD2 aligns across 8 bases. Losses at the gene ends were 2 bases for V and 3 bases for J; bases not matched to a gene: 2. Germline loops: CDR1 MNHEY, CDR2 SMNVEV (reference sequence). The CDR3 runs 15 residues. The CDR3 nucleotides are TGTGCCAGCAGTTTAGAAGCGGGGGACACCGGGGAGCTGTTTTTT. Amino acid sequence: CASSLEAGDTGELFF.

This chain joins TRBV7-2 and TRBJ2-4; D is unclear. Trimming stripped 1 base from V and 11 bases from J, with 12 bases between. The germline gives CDR1 SGHTA, CDR2 FQGNSA. The CDR3 runs 13 residues. The CDR3, as DNA: TGTGCCAGCAGCTTAGGGAGCCAAGTAGTTCAGTACTTC. As protein: CASSLGSQVVQYF.

The V and J genes are TRBV7-9 and TRBJ1-2; D remains unclear. Germline V CDR1 and CDR2: SEHNR, FQNEAQ (reference sequence). Trimming stripped 0 bases from V and 2 bases from J, with 7 bases between. The CDR3 contains 14 residues. CDR3 loop: CASSLAKANYGYTF. CDR3 coding DNA: TGTGCCAGCAGCTTAGCGAAGGCAAACTATGGCTACACCTTC. Combining the CDR3 with reference TRBV7-9 and TRBJ1-2 gives the whole variable domain DTGVSQNPRHKITKRGQNVTFRCDPISEHNRLYWYRQTLGQGPEFLTYFQNEAQLEKSRLLSDRFSAERPKGSFSTLEIQRTEQGDSAMYLCASSLAKANYGYTFGSGTRLTVV.

This clonotype appeared once. V gene TRBV7-9 combines with J gene TRBJ2-5, with 10 nucleotides matching TRBD2. This CDR3 is built from 17 residues. V lost 5 bases to trimming and J lost 11 bases; unmatched junction nucleotides: 20. Per the germline V gene, CDR1 is SEHNR and CDR2 is FQNEAQ (reference sequence). The CDR3 protein is CASSLGDLAGVYNEQYF. The DNA of the CDR3 is TGTGCCAGCAGCCTAGGGGACCTAGCGGGAGTCTACAATGAGCAGTACTTC.

This clonotype has more than one count but fewer than ten. The chain employs TRBV20-1 and TRBJ2-3; a possible D gene is TRBD1 (5 bases). Germline V CDR1 and CDR2: DFQATT, SNEGSKA (reference sequence). The CDR3 sequence is 14 residues long. V dropped 1 base and J dropped 2 bases, with 10 bases sitting between them. CDR3 sequence: CSARGGGYTDTQYF. Here the CDR3 DNA reads TGCAGTGCTAGAGGGGGCGGCTACACAGATACGCAGTATTTT.

Remarks on this clonotype: A much more abundant neighbour one base away suggests this may be a read error. This sequence joins TRBV5-1 and TRBJ2-5; D might be TRBD1 (5 bases). CDR3 length: 14 residues. The germline CDR1 and CDR2 sequences are SGHRS and YFSETQ. The CDR3 DNA follows: TGCGCCGGCAGCTTGTTTCAGGGTCGGGAGACCCAGTACTTC. Protein sequence: CAGSLFQGRETQYF.

CDR3 amino acids: CASSPPAPRETQYF. In nucleotides, the CDR3 is TGTGCCAGCAGCCCCCCGGCCCCCCGGGAGACCCAGTACTTC. The J gene is TRBJ2-5, the V gene TRBV7-2; D gene unclear. V lost 5 bases to trimming and J lost 5 bases, with 15 bases between them. The CDR3 loop spans 14 amino acids. CDR1 is SGHTA, CDR2 FQGNSA, per germline.

This clonotype was detected many times. V and J are TRBV28 and TRBJ1-4; 10 bases agree with TRBD1. In germline, CDR1 is MDHEN, CDR2 SYDVKM. The CDR3 runs to 16 residues. With V trimmed by 6 bases and J by 7 bases, 11 bases remained unmatched. For the CDR3, the DNA is TGTGCCAGCAGGACATGGGAGACAGGGGGCCTTGAAAAACTGTTTTTT. Translation gives CASRTWETGGLEKLFF.

In the case of this clonotype: Since a much larger clone is just one base distant, this may be a read error. The V call is TRBV7-2, the J call TRBJ2-7, with D possibly TRBD1 on 5 matching bases. V lost 5 bases and J lost 7, with 12 bases in between. The germline CDR1 and CDR2 sequences are SGHTA and FQGNSA. The CDR3 contains 12 residues. CDR3 sequence reads: CASSPVQGEQYF. The CDR3 nucleotides read TGTGCCAGCAGCCCAGTGCAGGGAGAGCAGTACTTC.

This clonotype was detected a few times. The chain combines TRBV20-1 with TRBJ2-1, with 7 bases identical to TRBD1. Germline V CDR1 and CDR2: DFQATT, SNEGSKA (reference sequence). V gave up 6 bases and J gave up 0 bases; unmatched junction bases: 8. CDR3 length: 15 amino acids. This CDR3 is CSATDRALSYNEQFF. CDR3 coding DNA: TGCAGTGCAACAGACAGGGCCCTCTCCTACAATGAGCAGTTCTTC.

The CDR3 DNA follows: TGTGCCACCGCCCGGACAGCCAATCAGCCCCAGCATTTT. Translated: CATARTANQPQHF. V and J are TRBV24-1 and TRBJ1-5; D possibly corresponds to TRBD1 (6 bases). Trimming stripped 9 bases from V and 3 bases from J, with 11 bases between. CDR1 is KGHDR and CDR2 is SFDVKD in the germline V gene. The CDR3 has 13 amino acids.

In its sample, this clonotype was seen a few times. The chain uses TRBV6-1 and TRBJ2-4, with D unresolved. With the DNA end fitting TRBJ2-7 better, the J assignment may be wrong. This CDR3 spans 12 amino acids. Germline V CDR1 and CDR2: MNHNS, SASEGT. The chain's CDR3 is CASSAETYEQYF. DNA for the CDR3: TGTGCCAGCAGTGCGGAAACCTACGAGCAGTACTTC.

This chain uses TRBV7-6 with TRBJ1-2, with a weak D call TRBD1 (5 bases). This CDR3 is built from 14 residues. The ends were cut back, 2 bases at V and 8 bases at J, with 15 bases in the middle. Germline V gives CDR1 SGHVS, CDR2 FNYEAQ. The CDR3 loop reads CASSLSPGHTGYTF. CDR3 bases: TGTGCCAGCAGCTTATCCCCCGGACATACGGGCTACACCTTC.

The V and J genes are TRBV20-1 and TRBJ2-1; 12 bases align to TRBD2. The CDR3 sequence is 14 residues long. Germline assignment: CDR1 DFQATT and CDR2 SNEGSKA (reference sequence). V shed 5 bases and J 9 bases; nucleotides not matched to a gene: 8. CDR3 bases: TGCAGTGCTGGCCCTAGCGGGGGGGCGGCTGAGCAGTTCTTC. It encodes CSAGPSGGAAEQFF.